This TCR beta chain was profiled in a study of cytomegalovirus exposure and HLA in healthy donors (TCRdb year 2017). For context, the study as a whole: In an earlier analysis of around 540 of the donors, 250 to 350 Gb of sequence data and 120 million or so unique TCR beta sequences from 180 million or so T cells were reported. An early release that covered more than 550 HLA-typed donors contained 250 to 350 gigabases of sequencing data and 70 million to 100 million unique TCR sequences. Among the roughly 370 genotyped donors, around 79% belonged to the genetic ancestry cluster associated with self-reported Caucasian donors. The study was designed to test whether signatures of past pathogen exposure could be identified by cataloging public T cell receptors. The study profiled the T cell repertoires of about 720 subjects by immunosequencing and related them to cytomegalovirus serostatus. In addition to the first cohort of 650 to 800 subjects, a separate validation cohort of under 150 different subjects was used. The study combined high-throughput TCR immunosequencing, statistical association of individual TCRs with disease status, and machine learning to predict cytomegalovirus infection status. A later analysis re-examined previously published TCR beta repertoires from roughly 720 donors and added high-resolution HLA genotyping to investigate patterns of TCR occurrence. The later analysis used no new phenotypic data to find candidate immune exposures, relying instead on TCR beta sequences and their occurrence across donors. To decide whether each TCR beta V gene segment behaved as functional or pseudogenic, an earlier analysis of fewer than 750 of the donors relied on high-throughput TCR beta sequencing. Donor age, sex, ethnicity and CMV serostatus were collected together with the repertoire data. In a later genetic analysis, genome-wide SNP genotypes for about 65% of the 666 donors were used, and that subset was treated as a discovery cohort. Every discovery cohort repertoire had been produced on one sequencing platform. Both class I and class II loci were covered by HLA typing, at four-digit resolution. Typing coverage differed by locus: A, B, C, DRB1 and DQB1 were typed in roughly 620-630 donors, DQA1 in roughly 510, DPA1 in around 600, and DPB1 in 472. Because of strong linkage in the cohort, five DR-DQ haplotypes were treated as single units for association and clustering. Among 300 to 500 genotyped donors of the cohort, an average of approximately 240,000 unique TCR beta nucleotide sequences was sequenced per donor, of which about 18% were non-productive.

As concerns this clone: Its antigen is still unknown. Base qualities were left out, and no much larger clone turns up one base away.

What the work shows at the level of the full study, not this receptor alone: Some IMGT-functional V segments, including TRBV6-2 and TRBV6-3, could not be distinguished by the 87-base-pair reads and were therefore excluded. In the study, approximately 160 TCR beta chains were listed as associated with cytomegalovirus. Because counts were too low, roughly 17 rarely observed V segments, including chromosome 9 orphons, were left out of the earlier analysis of about 500 of the donors. Immune exposure information for the cohort was limited to CMV serostatus. Linkage disequilibrium might explain the correlated functional status among segregating V segments, but an unknown experimental factor could not be ruled out. The authors suggested that the approach could potentially be extended to other disease states and immunological phenotypes. In a later analysis, the rate of TCR association differed among HLA loci, with DRB1 alleles having the most associated TCRs and HLA-C alleles having the fewest. Strong co-occurrence of HLA alleles, especially DR and DQ, made assigning TCR associations to individual alleles difficult. Broadly in line with IMGT annotations, most TCR beta V segments showed up in productive rearrangements about 90% or about 30% of the time in an earlier analysis of approximately 640 of the donors. In a later analysis, most CMV-associated TCR beta chains were found to appear HLA-restricted, with HLA associations seemingly driven largely by CMV exposure. In both the original and validation cohorts, the classifier was reported to diagnose cytomegalovirus status with high specificity and sensitivity. A further reported finding was that TCR beta sequences accurately predicted the HLA-A and HLA-B alleles for most subjects in the first cohort. The cohort was sequenced for TCR beta chains only, and without alpha or paired-chain data the features that could be detected were limited. In a later analysis, 15,000 to 20,000 TCR beta sequences were associated with specific HLA alleles at a false discovery rate of 0.05. In a later genetic analysis, a missense DCLRE1C variant was associated with V-gene and J-gene trimming of TCR beta chains, and the association was replicated in an independent cohort. In a later analysis, HLA-associated TCR beta chains were found to be more clonally expanded and to have lower generation probabilities than equally common non-associated chains. Most TCR sequences were observed very rarely across donors, whereas some public TCRs were present in many individuals. A few of the identified cytomegalovirus-associated TCR beta chains were confirmed in vitro to be specific for cytomegalovirus antigens. HLA typing was unavailable for some donors at each locus, so association tests used only the typed subset. Several of the top co-occurrence clusters appeared to be linked to parvovirus B19, influenza, CMV and Epstein-Barr virus, according to a later analysis. In a later genetic analysis, fewer N-insertions in productive TCRs were reported among donors in an Asian-associated ancestry cluster than the 666-donor mean. Sequencing depth was assumed to be roughly uniform across donors in the presence/absence analyses, though that assumption may not hold. A cluster of highly shared sequence variants was judged likely to represent a technical artifact of the sequencing pipeline.

In total, approximately 690 healthy bone marrow donors made up the cohort. Cohort members were all nominally healthy when sampled, although unrecorded immune exposures were likely present. The donor was CMV seronegative and belonged to the group of several hundred seronegative cohort members. Each donor provided a peripheral blood sample, and peripheral blood mononuclear cells were used for TCR beta sequencing. Genomic DNA extraction from the blood cell samples was performed with the Qiagen DNeasy Blood Extraction Kit. In the germline V gene (reference sequence), CDR1 corresponds to SGHKS and CDR2 to YYEKEE. The CDR3 covers 18 residues, taking in both the cysteine and the phenylalanine. Only the CDR3 DNA is retained, 54 bases long and in frame from the first base. V is trimmed back by 4 bases and J by 0 bases, and the junction contains 11 bases that no gene match accounts for. The library was built by means of the immunoSEQ multiplex PCR assay. For the multiplex PCR, a mixture combining 60 forward primers for TCR Vbeta segments and 13 reverse primers for TCR Jbeta segments was used. The CDR3 region of rearranged TCR beta genes was amplified from genomic DNA with a multiplex PCR assay. Amplified TCR beta libraries were sequenced as 87-base-pair reads on the Illumina HiSeq System. The paper's data handling went like this. A later analysis tallied around 87 million unique TCR beta chains across the 666 repertoires, and some 12 million of those chains were shared by two or more donors. To remove PCR and sequencing errors, raw reads were error-corrected and collapsed into unique sequences using a nearest-neighbor algorithm that merged closely related sequences. To assign V, D and J gene segments, CDR3 sequences were aligned to IMGT reference sequences. For a sequence to be retained, a match of at least six nucleotides to both a V gene segment and a J gene segment was required. Rearrangements were called productive when the CDR3 lacked stop codons and stayed in frame with V and J; all others were non-productive. CDR3 was defined according to IMGT convention as the region running from the second conserved V-encoded cysteine to the conserved J-encoded phenylalanine. In an earlier analysis of around 570 of the donors, sequences lacking an unambiguous match to a single V gene segment were excluded. An earlier analysis of fewer than 650 of the donors classified V segments as functional when productive rearrangements were above 56.7% and as segregating when the standard deviation between donors was above 5%. A statistical classification framework was developed to diagnose cytomegalovirus status using the catalog of TCR beta chain sequences. In a later analysis, V and J genes were assigned by comparing TCR nucleotide sequences against IMGT/GENE-DB human TR gene sequences. A later analysis assigned CDR3 sequences and most-parsimonious VDJ recombination scenarios with the TCRdist pipeline. A later analysis defined each TCR beta chain by its CDR3 amino acid sequence plus V-gene family, and excluded reads lacking a unique V-gene family. In a later analysis, fewer than 650 highly shared, low-generation-probability nucleotide sequences were removed to address suspected cross-contamination and a sequencing artifact. A later analysis calculated a clonal expansion index for each public chain from normalized within-repertoire ranks of inferred template counts. Generation probabilities in a later analysis came from a VDJ recombination model fitted to out-of-frame rearrangements, and those results were checked against IGoR. In a later analysis, hypergeometric tests were used to score TCR-TCR, TCR-HLA and TCR-CMV co-occurrence, with a repertoire-size bias correction applied to TCR pairs. In a later analysis, false discovery rates were estimated by permuting HLA or CMV assignments 20 times. In a later analysis, co-occurring TCRs were grouped with DBSCAN, and TCRdist sequence similarity was added when clustering was performed within HLA-allele-positive subsets. Co-occurrence clustering excluded repertoires with fewer than 30,000 or more than 120,000 public chains, plus five with anomalous nucleotide sharing. TCRdb holds this immuneACCESS table with in-frame rearrangements only. Some clones are missing; in checked studies, unresolved V genes explain under half, and the rest has no known cause. From that table come the V and J calls and clone size; the DNA was used to work out D and trimming. The sample contains about 120,000 clones, more than 75% of them found a single time. Together, the top ten hold approximately 1.6% of the sample.

This sequence uses TRBV5-5 and TRBJ2-2; the central 8 bases match TRBD2. The TCR sequence derives from a female donor in good health and CMV-seronegative. The sample taken for sequencing was PBMCs. The CDR3: CASSQKPAGETNTGELFF. The nucleotide sequence reads as follows: TGTGCCAGCAGCCAAAAGCCAGCGGGAGAGACGAACACCGGGGAGCTGTTTTTT.